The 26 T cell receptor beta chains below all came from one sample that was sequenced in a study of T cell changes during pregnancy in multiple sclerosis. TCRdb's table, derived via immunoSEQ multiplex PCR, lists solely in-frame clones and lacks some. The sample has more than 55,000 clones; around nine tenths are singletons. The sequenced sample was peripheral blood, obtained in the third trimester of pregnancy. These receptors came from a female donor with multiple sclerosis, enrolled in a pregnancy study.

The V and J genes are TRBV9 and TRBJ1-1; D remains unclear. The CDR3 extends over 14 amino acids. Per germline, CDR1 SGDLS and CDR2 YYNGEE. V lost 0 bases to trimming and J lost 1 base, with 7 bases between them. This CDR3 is CASSVAGGNTEAFF. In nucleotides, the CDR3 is TGTGCCAGCAGCGTAGCTGGCGGGAACACTGAAGCTTTCTTT.

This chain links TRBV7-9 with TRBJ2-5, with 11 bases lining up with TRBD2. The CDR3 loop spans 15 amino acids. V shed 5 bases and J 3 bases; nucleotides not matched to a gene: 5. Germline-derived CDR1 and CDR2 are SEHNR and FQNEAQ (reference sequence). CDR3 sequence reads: CASSVTSGSKETQYF. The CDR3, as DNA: TGTGCCAGCAGCGTTACTAGCGGGAGCAAAGAGACCCAGTACTTC.

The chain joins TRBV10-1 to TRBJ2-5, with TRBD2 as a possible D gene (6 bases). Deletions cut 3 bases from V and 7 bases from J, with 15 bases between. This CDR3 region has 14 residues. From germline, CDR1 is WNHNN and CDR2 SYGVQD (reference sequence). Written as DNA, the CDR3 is TGCGCCAGCAGTGATTCCACGGGAGATTCGACCCAGTACTTC. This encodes CASSDSTGDSTQYF.

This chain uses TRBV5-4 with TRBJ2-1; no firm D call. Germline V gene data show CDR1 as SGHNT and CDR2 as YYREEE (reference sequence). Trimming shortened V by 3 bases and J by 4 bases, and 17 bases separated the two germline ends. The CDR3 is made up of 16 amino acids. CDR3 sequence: CASSSVSRGLYNEQFF. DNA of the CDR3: TGTGCCAGCAGCTCCGTATCCCGCGGATTATACAATGAGCAGTTCTTC. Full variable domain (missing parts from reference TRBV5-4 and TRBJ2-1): ETGVTQSPTHLIKTRGQQVTLRCSSQSGHNTVSWYQQALGQGPQFIFQYYREEENGRGNFPPRFSGLQFPNYSSELNVNALELDDSALYLCASSSVSRGLYNEQFFGPGTRLTVL.

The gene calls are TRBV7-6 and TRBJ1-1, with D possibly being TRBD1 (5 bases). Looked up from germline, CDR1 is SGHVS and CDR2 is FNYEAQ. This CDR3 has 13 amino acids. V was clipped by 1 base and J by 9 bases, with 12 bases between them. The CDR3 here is CASSLDQGEKAFF. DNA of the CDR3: TGTGCCAGCAGCTTAGATCAGGGTGAAAAAGCTTTCTTT.

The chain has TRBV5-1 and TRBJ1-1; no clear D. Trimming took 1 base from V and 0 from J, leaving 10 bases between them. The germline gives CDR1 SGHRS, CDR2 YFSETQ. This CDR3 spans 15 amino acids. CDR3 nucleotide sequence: TGCGCCAGCAGCTTGAACCCGAGCATGAACACTGAAGCTTTCTTT. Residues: CASSLNPSMNTEAFF.

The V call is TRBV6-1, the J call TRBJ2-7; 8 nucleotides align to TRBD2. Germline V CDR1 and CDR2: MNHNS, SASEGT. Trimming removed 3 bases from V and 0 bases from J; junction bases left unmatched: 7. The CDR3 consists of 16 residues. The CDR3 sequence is CASSDLTSGGSYEQYF. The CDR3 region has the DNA TGTGCCAGCAGTGACCTTACTAGCGGAGGCTCCTACGAGCAGTACTTC.

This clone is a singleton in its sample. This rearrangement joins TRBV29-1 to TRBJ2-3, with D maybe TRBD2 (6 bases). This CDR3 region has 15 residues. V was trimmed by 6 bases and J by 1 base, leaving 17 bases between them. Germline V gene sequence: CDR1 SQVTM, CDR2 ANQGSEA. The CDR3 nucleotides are TGCAGCGTAGGGACCGAAGGAGGGGGCACAGATACGCAGTATTTT. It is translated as CSVGTEGGGTDTQYF.

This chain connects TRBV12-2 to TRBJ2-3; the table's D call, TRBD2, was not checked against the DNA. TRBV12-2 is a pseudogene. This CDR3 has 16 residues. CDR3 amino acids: CASRFRTSGSTDTQYF. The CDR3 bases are TGTGCAAGTCGTTTCCGGACTAGCGGGAGCACAGATACGCAGTATTTT.

The CDR3 spells CASSLMGGGTDTQYF. The DNA of the CDR3 is TGTGCCAGCAGCTTAATGGGGGGGGGCACAGATACGCAGTATTTT. The chain combines TRBV7-3 with TRBJ2-3; 7 nucleotides match TRBD2. The V gene end was trimmed by 1 base and the J gene end by 1 base; junction bases not matched to a gene: 2. The CDR3 has 15 amino acids. Germline CDR1 SGHTA, CDR2 FQGTGA.

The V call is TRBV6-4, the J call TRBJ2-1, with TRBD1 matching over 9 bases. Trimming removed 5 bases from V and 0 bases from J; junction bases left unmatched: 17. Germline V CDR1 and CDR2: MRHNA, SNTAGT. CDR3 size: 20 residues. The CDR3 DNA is TGTGCCAGCAGTCTTAGCCGGGGACAGGGATTACTAAGCTCCTACAATGAGCAGTTCTTC. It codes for CASSLSRGQGLLSSYNEQFF.

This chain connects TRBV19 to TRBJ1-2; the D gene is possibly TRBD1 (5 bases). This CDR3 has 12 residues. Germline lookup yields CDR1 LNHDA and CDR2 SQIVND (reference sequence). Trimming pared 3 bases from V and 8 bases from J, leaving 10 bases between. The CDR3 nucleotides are TGTGCCAGTAGTATCGCAGGGCTCGGCTACACCTTC. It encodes CASSIAGLGYTF.

CDR3 in amino acids: CASSLVEGTGGNYGYTF. CDR3 DNA sequence: TGCGCCAGCAGCTTGGTAGAAGGGACAGGGGGTAACTATGGCTACACCTTC. The chain combines TRBV5-1 with TRBJ1-2; 11 nucleotides line up with TRBD1. The CDR3 is made up of 17 amino acids. J gave up 1 base and V 0 bases, and 5 bases lay outside the gene matches. Germline V gives CDR1 SGHRS, CDR2 YFSETQ.

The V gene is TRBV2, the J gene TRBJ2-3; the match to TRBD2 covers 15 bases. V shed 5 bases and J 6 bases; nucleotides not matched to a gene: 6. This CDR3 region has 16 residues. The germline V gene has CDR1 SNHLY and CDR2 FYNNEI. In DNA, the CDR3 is TGTGCCAGCAGTCCGGGACTAGCGGGAGGAGGGGATACGCAGTATTTT. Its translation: CASSPGLAGGGDTQYF. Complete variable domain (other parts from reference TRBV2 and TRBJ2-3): EPEVTQTPSHQVTQMGQEVILRCVPISNHLYFYWYRQILGQKVEFLVSFYNNEISEKSEIFDDQFSVERPDGSNFTLKIRSTKLEDSAMYFCASSPGLAGGGDTQYFGPGTRLTVL.

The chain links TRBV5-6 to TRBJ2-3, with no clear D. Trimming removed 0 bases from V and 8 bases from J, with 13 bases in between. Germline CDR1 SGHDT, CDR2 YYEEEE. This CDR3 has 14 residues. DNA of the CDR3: TGTGCCAGCAGCTTGGTAGGTACTACCGGTACGCAGTATTTT. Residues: CASSLVGTTGTQYF. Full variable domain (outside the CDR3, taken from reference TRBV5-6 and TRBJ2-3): DAGVTQSPTHLIKTRGQQVTLRCSPKSGHDTVSWYQQALGQGPQFIFQYYEEEERQRGNFPDRFSGHQFPNYSSELNVNALLLGDSALYLCASSLVGTTGTQYFGPGTRLTVL.

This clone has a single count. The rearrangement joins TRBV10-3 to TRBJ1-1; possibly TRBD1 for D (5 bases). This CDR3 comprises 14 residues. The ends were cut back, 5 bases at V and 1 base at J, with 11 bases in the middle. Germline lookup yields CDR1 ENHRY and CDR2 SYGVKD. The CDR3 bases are TGTGCCATCAGTCTCAGGGTTGGGAACACTGAAGCTTTCTTT. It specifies CAISLRVGNTEAFF.

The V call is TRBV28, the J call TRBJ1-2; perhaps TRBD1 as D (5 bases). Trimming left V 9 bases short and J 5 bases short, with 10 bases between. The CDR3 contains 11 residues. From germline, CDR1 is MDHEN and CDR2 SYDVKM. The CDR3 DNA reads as TGTGCCAGTGGGGGGGGGTATGGCTACACCTTC. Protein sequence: CASGGGYGYTF.

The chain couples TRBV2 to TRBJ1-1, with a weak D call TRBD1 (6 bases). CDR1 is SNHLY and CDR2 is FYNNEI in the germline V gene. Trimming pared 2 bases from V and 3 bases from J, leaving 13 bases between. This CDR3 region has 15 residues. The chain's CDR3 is CASSEWGGAYTEAFF. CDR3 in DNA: TGTGCCAGCAGTGAATGGGGGGGCGCGTACACTGAAGCTTTCTTT.

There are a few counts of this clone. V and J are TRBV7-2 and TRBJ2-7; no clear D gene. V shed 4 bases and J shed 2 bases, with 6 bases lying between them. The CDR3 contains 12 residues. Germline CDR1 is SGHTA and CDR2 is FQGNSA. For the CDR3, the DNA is TGTGCCAGCAGCTCCCGTACCTACGAGCAGTACTTC. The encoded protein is CASSSRTYEQYF.

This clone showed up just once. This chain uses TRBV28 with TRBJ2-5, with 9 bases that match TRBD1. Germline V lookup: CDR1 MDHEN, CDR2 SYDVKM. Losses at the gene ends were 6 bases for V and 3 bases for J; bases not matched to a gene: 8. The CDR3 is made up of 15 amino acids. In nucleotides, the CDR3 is TGTGCCAGCAGGCCTTGGACAGGGGCCGAAGAGACCCAGTACTTC. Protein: CASRPWTGAEETQYF. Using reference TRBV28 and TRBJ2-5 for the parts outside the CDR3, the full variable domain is DVKVTQSSRYLVKRTGEKVFLECVQDMDHENMFWYRQDPGLGLRLIYFSYDVKMKEKGDIPEGYSVSREKKERFSLILESASTNQTSMYLCASRPWTGAEETQYFGPGTRLLVL.

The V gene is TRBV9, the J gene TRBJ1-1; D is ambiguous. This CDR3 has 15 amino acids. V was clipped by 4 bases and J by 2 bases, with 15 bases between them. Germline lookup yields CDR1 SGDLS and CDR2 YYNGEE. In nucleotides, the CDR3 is TGTGCCAGCAGCTATTGGGCAGAGCAAAACACTGAAGCTTTCTTT. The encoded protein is CASSYWAEQNTEAFF.

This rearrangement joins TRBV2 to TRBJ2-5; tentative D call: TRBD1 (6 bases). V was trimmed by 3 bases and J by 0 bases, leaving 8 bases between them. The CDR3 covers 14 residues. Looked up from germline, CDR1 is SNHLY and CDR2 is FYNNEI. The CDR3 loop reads CASSEYRDQETQYF. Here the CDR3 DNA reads TGTGCCAGCAGTGAGTACAGGGACCAAGAGACCCAGTACTTC. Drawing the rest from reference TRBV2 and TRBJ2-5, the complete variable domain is EPEVTQTPSHQVTQMGQEVILRCVPISNHLYFYWYRQILGQKVEFLVSFYNNEISEKSEIFDDQFSVERPDGSNFTLKIRSTKLEDSAMYFCASSEYRDQETQYFGPGTRLLVL.

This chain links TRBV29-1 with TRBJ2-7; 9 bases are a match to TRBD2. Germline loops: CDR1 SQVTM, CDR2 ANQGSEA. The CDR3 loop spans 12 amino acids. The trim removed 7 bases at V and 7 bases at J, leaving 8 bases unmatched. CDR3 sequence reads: CSAAGTSSEQYF. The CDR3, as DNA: TGCAGCGCCGCCGGGACTAGCTCAGAGCAGTACTTC.

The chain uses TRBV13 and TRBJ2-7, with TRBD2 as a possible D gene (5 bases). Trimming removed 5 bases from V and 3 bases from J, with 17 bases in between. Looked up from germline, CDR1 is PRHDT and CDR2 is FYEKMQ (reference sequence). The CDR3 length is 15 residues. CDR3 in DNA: TGTGCCAGCAGCCAGGTGGCGGGCTCCGACTACGAGCAGTACTTC. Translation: CASSQVAGSDYEQYF. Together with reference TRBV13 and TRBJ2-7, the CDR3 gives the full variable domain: AAGVIQSPRHLIKEKRETATLKCYPIPRHDTVYWYQQGPGQDPQFLISFYEKMQSDKGSIPDRFSAQQFSDYHSELNMSSLELGDSALYFCASSQVAGSDYEQYFGPGTRLTVT.

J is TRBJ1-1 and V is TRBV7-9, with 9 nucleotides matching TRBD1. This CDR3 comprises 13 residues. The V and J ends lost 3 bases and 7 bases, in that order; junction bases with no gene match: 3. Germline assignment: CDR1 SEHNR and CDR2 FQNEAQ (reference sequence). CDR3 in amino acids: CASSLQDRGEAFF. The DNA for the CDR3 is TGTGCCAGCAGCTTGCAGGACAGGGGTGAAGCTTTCTTT.

The CDR3 sequence: CASRRLGEQFF. The CDR3, as DNA: TGCGCCAGCAGGAGGCTAGGTGAGCAGTTCTTC. This chain joins TRBV5-1 and TRBJ2-1; D remains ambiguous. The CDR3 runs to 11 residues. The V end lost 5 bases, the J end lost 9 bases, and 9 bases lay between the germline ends. Per germline, CDR1 SGHRS and CDR2 YFSETQ. Complete variable domain (other parts from reference TRBV5-1 and TRBJ2-1): KAGVTQTPRYLIKTRGQQVTLSCSPISGHRSVSWYQQTPGQGLQFLFEYFSETQRNKGNFPGRFSGRQFSNSRSEMNVSTLELGDSALYLCASRRLGEQFFGPGTRLTVL.